This T cell receptor (beta chain) was identified during a study of PD-1 blockade in classical Hodgkin lymphoma. TCRdb's copy holds only in-frame clones and misses some; the assay was immunoSEQ multiplex PCR. This sample has around 40,000 clones, with around 80% found just once. All the patients suffered relapse after autologous stem cell transplantation, and brentuximab vedotin exposure differed. The sample here was peripheral blood mononuclear cells (PBMCs), taken at baseline. The sequence derives from a human donor with classical Hodgkin lymphoma.

Here the CDR3 reads CASSTRQGWEQYF. The DNA for the CDR3 is TGTGCCAGCAGCACCCGACAGGGGTGGGAGCAGTACTTC. The rearrangement joins TRBV11-2 to TRBJ2-7; TRBD1 matches 8 bases. J was trimmed by 7 bases and V by 5 bases; bases with no gene match: 7. The germline CDR1 and CDR2 sequences are SGHAT and FQNNGV. This CDR3 region has 13 residues.